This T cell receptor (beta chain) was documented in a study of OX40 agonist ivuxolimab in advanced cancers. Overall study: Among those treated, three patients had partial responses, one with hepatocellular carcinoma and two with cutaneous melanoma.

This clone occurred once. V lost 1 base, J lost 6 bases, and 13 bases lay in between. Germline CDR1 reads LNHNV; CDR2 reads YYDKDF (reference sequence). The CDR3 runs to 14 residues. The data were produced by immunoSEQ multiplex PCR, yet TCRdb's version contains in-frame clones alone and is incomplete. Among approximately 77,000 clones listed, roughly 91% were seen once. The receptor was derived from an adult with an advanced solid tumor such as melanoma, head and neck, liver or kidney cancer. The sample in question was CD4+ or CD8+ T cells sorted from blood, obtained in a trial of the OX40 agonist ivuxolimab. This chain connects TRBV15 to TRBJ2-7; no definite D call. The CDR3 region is CATSRGSLGGEQYF. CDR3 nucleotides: TGTGCCACCAGCAGAGGATCTCTGGGTGGCGAGCAGTACTTC.